This entry lists 14 T cell receptor beta chains sequenced from one sample in a study of spatial heterogeneity in lung cancer. TCRdb analysed the 5' RACE reads with MiXCR anew, one entry per CDR3 protein. The sample consists of about 120,000 distinct CDR3 sequences, more than 10% of them appearing once. The sample's time point: blood at routine non-recurrence follow-up after resection. In each case, whole RNA from tumor, nontumor lung or frozen PBMC was sequenced unsorted. The sequenced sample was PBMCs, obtained at follow-up. The receptors were gathered from a male donor with early-stage non-small cell lung cancer.

The J gene is TRBJ2-2, the V gene TRBV20-1, with 11 bases fitting TRBD2. J gave up 6 bases and V 6 bases, and 18 bases lay outside the gene matches. Germline CDR1 DFQATT, CDR2 SNEGSKA (reference sequence). The CDR3 totals 18 residues. The CDR3 DNA follows: TGCAGTGCCACCGGGACGGCAATAGCGGGGGGGCGGTCCGGGGAGCTGTTTTTT. This translates into CSATGTAIAGGRSGELFF.

Many counts were recorded for this clonotype. The V gene is TRBV6-4, the J gene TRBJ1-1; 8 bases fit TRBD1. Germline V lookup: CDR1 MRHNA, CDR2 SNTAGT. The CDR3 loop spans 16 amino acids. The V segment lost 3 bases and the J segment 2 bases; nucleotides outside the gene matches: 8. The CDR3 DNA reads TGTGCCAGCAGTGATCAGGGGGCATGGGGCAACACTGAAGCTTTCTTT. Amino acid sequence: CASSDQGAWGNTEAFF.

In this sample, this clonotype turned up a few times. The chain employs TRBV11-1 and TRBJ2-7; either TRBD1 or TRBD2 may supply D (5 bases each). Trimming removed 5 bases from V and 5 bases from J, with 22 bases in between. CDR1 is SGHAT and CDR2 is FQDESV in the germline V gene (reference sequence). The CDR3 runs 16 residues. CDR3 loop: CASSPRGQGQKHEQYF. Here the CDR3 DNA reads TGTGCCAGCAGCCCGCGCGGGCAGGGTCAAAAACACGAGCAGTACTTC.

This clonotype was recorded a few times. The chain has TRBV2 and TRBJ1-4, with 7 positions matching TRBD1. Trimming at V came to 2 bases and at J to 8 bases, leaving 8 bases not matched to a gene. The CDR3 totals 15 residues. Germline-derived CDR1 and CDR2 are SNHLY and FYNNEI. The CDR3 sequence is CASSELGGFGEKLFF. The CDR3 DNA sequence: TGTGCCAGCAGTGAACTAGGGGGCTTCGGGGAAAAACTGTTTTTT. The complete variable domain, with remaining parts taken from reference TRBV2 and TRBJ1-4, reads EPEVTQTPSHQVTQMGQEVILRCVPISNHLYFYWYRQILGQKVEFLVSFYNNEISEKSEIFDDQFSVERPDGSNFTLKIRSTKLEDSAMYFCASSELGGFGEKLFFGSGTQLSVL.

This clonotype occurred a few times. The chain employs TRBV5-1 and TRBJ1-6; D gene ambiguous. The CDR3 is 15 residues long. Deletions cut 2 bases from V and 7 bases from J, with 13 bases between. Germline CDR1 is SGHRS and CDR2 is YFSETQ. The CDR3 DNA follows: TGCGCCAGCAGCTTAATGACAAACGAAAATTCACCCCTCCACTTT. Its translation: CASSLMTNENSPLHF.

This clonotype was recorded a few times. CDR3 sequence reads: CASSQGGASGANVLTF. The CDR3 DNA reads as TGTGCCAGCAGCCAGGGGGGGGCTTCTGGGGCCAACGTCCTGACTTTC. This rearrangement joins TRBV5-4 to TRBJ2-6; D may correspond to TRBD1 or TRBD2 (7 bases each). CDR1 and CDR2 from the germline V gene are SGHNT and YYREEE (reference sequence). The CDR3 runs to 16 residues. V was cut by 4 bases and J by 1 base, with 12 bases left in between.

This chain connects TRBV11-2 to TRBJ2-7; D remains unclear. The V end lost 5 bases, the J end lost 6 bases, and 11 bases lay between the germline ends. The length of the CDR3 is 12 residues. Germline V gene sequence: CDR1 SGHAT, CDR2 FQNNGV. Here the CDR3 DNA reads TGTGCCAGCAGCGCGGAAGTGGGCGAGCAGTACTTC. Amino acid sequence: CASSAEVGEQYF.

This clonotype was seen at least ten times. V is TRBV7-9 and J is TRBJ1-1; D is uncertain. The CDR3 consists of 14 residues. CDR1 is SEHNR, CDR2 FQNEAQ, per germline (reference sequence). V was cut by 1 base and J by 0 bases, with 6 bases left in between. In DNA form, the CDR3 reads TGTGCCAGCAGCTTAGGGACCGTGAACACTGAAGCTTTCTTT. Translating gives CASSLGTVNTEAFF.

This sequence joins TRBV6-2 or TRBV6-3 and TRBJ1-6; TRBD1 matches at 7 bases. V trimming: 6 bases; J trimming: 10 bases; junction bases outside the gene matches: 12. The CDR3 totals 15 residues. Germline V gene lookup returns CDR1 MNHEY and CDR2 SVGEGT. CDR3 amino acids: CASSAGQVFRSPLHF. CDR3 DNA sequence: TGTGCCAGCAGCGCCGGACAGGTCTTCCGGTCACCCCTCCACTTT.

The chain carries TRBV11-2 and TRBJ1-6; the D is unclear. Germline V gene sequence: CDR1 SGHAT, CDR2 FQNNGV. This CDR3 has 15 residues. The V end lost 3 bases, the J end lost 7 bases, and 13 bases lay between the germline ends. The CDR3 DNA reads as TGTGCCAGCAGCTTTCGTGCAGGACTCAATTCACCCCTCCACTTT. Its protein product is CASSFRAGLNSPLHF. The whole variable domain, remainder taken from reference TRBV11-2 and TRBJ1-6, is EAGVAQSPRYKIIEKRQSVAFWCNPISGHATLYWYQQILGQGPKLLIQFQNNGVVDDSQLPKDRFSAERLKGVDSTLKIQPAKLEDSAVYLCASSFRAGLNSPLHFGNGTRLTVT.

This clonotype has more than one count but fewer than ten. The V gene is TRBV9, the J gene TRBJ1-5; D gene uncertain. Looked up from germline, CDR1 is SGDLS and CDR2 is YYNGEE. The CDR3 spans 13 residues. Trimming left V 3 bases short and J 7 bases short, with 11 bases between. CDR3 sequence reads: CASSAGLGQPQHF. DNA for the CDR3: TGTGCCAGCAGCGCCGGCCTAGGGCAGCCCCAGCATTTT.

This clonotype was observed at least ten times. The chain joins TRBV4-1 to TRBJ1-2; D is possibly TRBD1 (5 bases). There are 15 residues in the CDR3. Germline V gene data show CDR1 as MGHRA and CDR2 as YSYEKL. The V end lost 8 bases, the J end lost 4 bases, and 20 bases lay between the germline ends. The CDR3 DNA follows: TGCGCCAGCCTCGGGATTGGTTGGGGGGGCTATGGCTACACCTTC. Its protein is CASLGIGWGGYGYTF.

The rearrangement joins TRBV11-3 to TRBJ1-5; no definite D call. The CDR3 covers 17 residues. Germline CDR1 SGHNT, CDR2 YENEEA. V lost 1 base and J lost 0, with 13 bases in between. Written as DNA, the CDR3 is TGTGCCAGCAGCTTAGTGGGGAGGCAGAATAGCAATCAGCCCCAGCATTTT. This sequence encodes CASSLVGRQNSNQPQHF.

The V and J genes are TRBV7-8 and TRBJ2-3; a possible D gene is TRBD1 (6 bases). Trimming removed 5 bases at V and 2 bases at J, with 14 bases between. The germline V gene has CDR1 SGHVS and CDR2 FQNEAQ. The CDR3 totals 15 residues. CDR3: CASSGPGHLTDTQYF. CDR3 DNA sequence: TGTGCCAGCAGCGGACCGGGACACCTCACAGATACGCAGTATTTT.